This T cell receptor (beta chain) was captured by sequencing in a study of response to subunit inactivated influenza vaccine. TCRdb ran MiXCR on the RT-PCR reads and lists one entry per CDR3 protein. This sample has hundreds of thousands of distinct CDR3 sequences, with about 15% found just once. J gave up 3 bases and V 2 bases, and 6 bases lay outside the gene matches. Germline assignment: CDR1 SGHDT and CDR2 YYEEEE. CDR3 length equals 16 residues. The receptor's source is a man aged 50-59 years who received an inactivated influenza vaccine. This sequence joins TRBV5-6 and TRBJ2-7; TRBD1 matches at 12 bases. The material sequenced was PBMCs from blood, taken 14 to 15 days before vaccination. The CDR3 region is CASSLGTGGFLYEQYF. CDR3 sequence (DNA): TGTGCCAGCAGCTTAGGGACAGGGGGCTTTCTCTACGAGCAGTACTTC.